This T cell receptor (beta chain) was recorded in a study of glioma-infiltrating T cells (dated by TCRdb to about 2016). Describing the broader study: The study sequenced TCR alpha- and beta-chain repertoires from glioma tissue, from non-neoplastic brain tissue and from matched peripheral blood mononuclear cells. To measure divergence between tissue and blood T-cell populations, each tissue-infiltrating repertoire was compared with the peripheral blood repertoire of the same patient. The paired cohort was made up of three low-grade glioma patients, 8 or 9 primary glioblastoma patients and three non-glioma patients who contributed non-neoplastic brain tissue.

Including the terminal cysteine and phenylalanine, the CDR3 comprises 13 residues. The kept DNA is CDR3 alone, 39 bases in frame from the first base. CDR1 and CDR2 are drawn from the germline V gene (reference sequence): DFQATT, SNEGSKA. Results and caveats for the whole study, not just this receptor: In non-neoplastic patients, VJ-independent divergence between tissue and blood fell below expectation, whereas in all gliomas, and especially in low-grade gliomas, the divergence rose above expectation. Very few CDR3 sequences were found to be shared between tissue and blood, and this scarcity was attributed to high CDR3 diversity and limited sampling. The group comparisons were based on small numbers of patients: three non-neoplastic, three low-grade glioma and seven to nine glioblastoma patients.

TCR alpha and beta CDR3 regions were amplified with the iRepertoire nested amplicon-rescue multiplex PCR (arm-PCR) platform from RNA. The input for one-step reverse transcription and amplification was about 85-400 ng of tissue mRNA or PBMC total RNA. Following bead purification, Illumina adapters were added by a secondary multiplex PCR, and the libraries were gel-purified between 200 and 400 bp. Demultiplexing relied on internal 6-nucleotide barcodes carried by the libraries. Libraries were sequenced on an Illumina MiSeq with 2x220 or 2x250 nucleotide paired-end reads. The original methods were these. Paired reads were merged using FLASH 1.2.11 and were aligned to the GRCh37 human genome using BWA-MEM, after which TRA and TRB reads were extracted. An IMGT-derived reference of cassette sequences and CDR3 motifs, with pseudogenes included, was used for V and J assignment. Three-frame translation of reads was performed, and productive CDR3s were defined as those with a C...FGXG motif and no stop codons. Clonotypes were defined as unique combinations of V-J cassette pair and CDR3 amino acid sequence. Filtering of reads was based on Hamming distance, with the threshold set by the sequence error rate of each sample in mapped regions. TCRdb trimmed the raw reads at Q25, called clones with MiXCR and kept productive beta chains. Rows with a matching CDR3 protein are joined into one entry that keeps the most common DNA and genes. The V and J calls reflect TCRdb's pipeline rather than the authors' work. The sample table holds roughly 100,000 distinct CDR3 sequences, of which about 28% were seen once. 40% to 45% of the sample lies in the top ten.

This clonotype was detected ten times or more. What antigen it recognizes has not been identified. Base-call qualities are not available, and no considerably larger clone is one nucleotide away. Sequencing used glioma tissue, nonneoplastic brain tissue, or PBMCs (not recorded which). The chain joins TRBV20-1 to TRBJ2-7; possibly the D gene is TRBD2, per 6 matching bases. The sequence was obtained from a human donor with low-grade glioma or glioblastoma, undergoing nonglioma brain surgery, or in good health (not recorded which). The bases read TGCGCCTTTCATGCGGGGATCTCCTACGAGCAGTACTTC. This sequence encodes CAFHAGISYEQYF.